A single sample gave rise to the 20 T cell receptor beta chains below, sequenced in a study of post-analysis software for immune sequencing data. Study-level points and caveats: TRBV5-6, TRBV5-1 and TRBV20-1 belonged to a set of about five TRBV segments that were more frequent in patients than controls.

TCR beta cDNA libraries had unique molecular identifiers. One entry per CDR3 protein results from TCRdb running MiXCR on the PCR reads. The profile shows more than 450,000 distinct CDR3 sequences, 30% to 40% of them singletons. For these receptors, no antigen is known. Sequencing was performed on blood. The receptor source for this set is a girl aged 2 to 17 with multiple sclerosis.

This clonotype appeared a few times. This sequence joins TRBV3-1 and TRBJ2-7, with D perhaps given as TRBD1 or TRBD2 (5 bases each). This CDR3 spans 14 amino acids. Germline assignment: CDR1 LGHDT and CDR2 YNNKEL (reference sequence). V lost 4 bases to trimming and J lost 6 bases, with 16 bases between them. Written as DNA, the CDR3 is TGTGCCAGCAGCCTCCGGGACGACTGTTGCGAGCAGTACTTC. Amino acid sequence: CASSLRDDCCEQYF.

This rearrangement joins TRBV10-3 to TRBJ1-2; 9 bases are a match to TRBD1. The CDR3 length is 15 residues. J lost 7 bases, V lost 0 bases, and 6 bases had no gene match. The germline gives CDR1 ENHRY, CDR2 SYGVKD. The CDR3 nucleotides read TGTGCCATCAGTGAGTCGGGACAGGGAATTGGTGGCTACACCTTC. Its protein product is CAISESGQGIGGYTF.

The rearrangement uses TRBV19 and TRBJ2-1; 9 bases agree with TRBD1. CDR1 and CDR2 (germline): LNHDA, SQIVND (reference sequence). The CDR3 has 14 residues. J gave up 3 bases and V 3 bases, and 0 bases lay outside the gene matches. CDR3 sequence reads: CASSMDRGYNEQFF. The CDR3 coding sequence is TGTGCCAGTAGTATGGACAGGGGCTACAATGAGCAGTTCTTC.

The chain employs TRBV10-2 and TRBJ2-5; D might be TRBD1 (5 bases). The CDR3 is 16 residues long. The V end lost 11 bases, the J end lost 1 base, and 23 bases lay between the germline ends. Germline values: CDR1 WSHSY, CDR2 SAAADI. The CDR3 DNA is TGCGCCGCGGCCTCCCTCCCCCCCAGGGTCCAAGAGACCCAGTACTTC. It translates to CAAASLPPRVQETQYF.

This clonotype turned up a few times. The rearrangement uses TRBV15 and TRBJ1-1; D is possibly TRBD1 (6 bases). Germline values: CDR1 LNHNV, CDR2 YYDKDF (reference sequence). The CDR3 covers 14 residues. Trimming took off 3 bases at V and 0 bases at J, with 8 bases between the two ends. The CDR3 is CATSRDSMNTEAFF. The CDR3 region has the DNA TGTGCCACCAGCAGGGACAGTATGAACACTGAAGCTTTCTTT. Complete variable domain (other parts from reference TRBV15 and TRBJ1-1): DAMVIQNPRYQVTQFGKPVTLSCSQTLNHNVMYWYQQKSSQAPKLLFHYYDKDFNNEADTPDNFQSRRPNTSFCFLDIRSPGLGDTAMYLCATSRDSMNTEAFFGQGTRLTVV.

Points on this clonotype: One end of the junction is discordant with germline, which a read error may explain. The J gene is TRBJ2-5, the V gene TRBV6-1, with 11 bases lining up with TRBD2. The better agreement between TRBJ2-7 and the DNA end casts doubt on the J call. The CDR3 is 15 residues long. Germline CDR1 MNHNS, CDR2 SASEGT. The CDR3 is CAGRRLAGGSGEQYF. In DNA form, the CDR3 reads TGTGCCGGCAGAAGATTAGCGGGGGGGTCTGGCGAGCAGTACTTC.

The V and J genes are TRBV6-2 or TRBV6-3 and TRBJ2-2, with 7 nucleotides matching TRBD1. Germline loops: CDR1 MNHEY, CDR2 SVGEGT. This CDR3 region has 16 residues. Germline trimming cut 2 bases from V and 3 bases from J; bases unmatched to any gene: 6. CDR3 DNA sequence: TGTGCCAGCAGTTACCCCGGGACAGACCACACCGGGGAGCTGTTTTTT. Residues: CASSYPGTDHTGELFF.

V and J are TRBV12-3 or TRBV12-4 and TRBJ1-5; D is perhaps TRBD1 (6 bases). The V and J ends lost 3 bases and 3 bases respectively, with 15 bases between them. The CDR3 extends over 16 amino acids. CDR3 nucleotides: TGTGCCAGCAGTTTGGGGGCGCCGAATTCCAATCAGCCCCAGCATTTT. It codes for CASSLGAPNSNQPQHF.

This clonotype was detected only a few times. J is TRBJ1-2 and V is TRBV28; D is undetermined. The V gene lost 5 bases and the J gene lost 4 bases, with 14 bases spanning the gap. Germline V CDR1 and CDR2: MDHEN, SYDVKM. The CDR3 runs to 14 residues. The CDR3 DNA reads TGTGCCAGCAGTCCGCTGGAATCCTCCTATGGCTACACCTTC. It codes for CASSPLESSYGYTF.

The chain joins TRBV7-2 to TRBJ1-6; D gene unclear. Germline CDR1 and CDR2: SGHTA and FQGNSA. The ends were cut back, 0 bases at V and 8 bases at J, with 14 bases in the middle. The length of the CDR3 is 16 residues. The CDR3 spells CASSLAGGPRDSPLHF. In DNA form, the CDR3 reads TGTGCCAGCAGCTTAGCCGGAGGCCCAAGGGATTCACCCCTCCACTTT.

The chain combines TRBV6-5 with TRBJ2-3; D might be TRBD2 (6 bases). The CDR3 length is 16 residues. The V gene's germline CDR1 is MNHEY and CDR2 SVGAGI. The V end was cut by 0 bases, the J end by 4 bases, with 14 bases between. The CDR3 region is CASSYSLEGGPDTQYF. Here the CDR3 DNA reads TGTGCCAGCAGTTACTCGTTAGAGGGAGGTCCAGATACGCAGTATTTT.

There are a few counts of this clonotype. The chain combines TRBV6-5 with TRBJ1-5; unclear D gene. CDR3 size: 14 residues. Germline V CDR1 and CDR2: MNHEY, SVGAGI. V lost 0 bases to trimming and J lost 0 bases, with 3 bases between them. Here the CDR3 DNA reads TGTGCCAGCAGTTACTCGAGTAGCAATCAGCCCCAGCATTTT. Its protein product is CASSYSSSNQPQHF.

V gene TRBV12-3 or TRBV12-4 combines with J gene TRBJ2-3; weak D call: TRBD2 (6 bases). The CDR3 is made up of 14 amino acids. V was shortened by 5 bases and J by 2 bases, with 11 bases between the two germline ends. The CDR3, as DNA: TGTGCCAGCAGTCAACTAGCCAACACAGATACGCAGTATTTT. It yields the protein CASSQLANTDTQYF.

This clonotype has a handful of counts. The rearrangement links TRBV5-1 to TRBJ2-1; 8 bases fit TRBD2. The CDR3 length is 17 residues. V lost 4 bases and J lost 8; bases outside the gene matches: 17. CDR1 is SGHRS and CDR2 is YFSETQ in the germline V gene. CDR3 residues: CASSAGTGTRNWDEQFF. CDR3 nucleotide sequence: TGCGCCAGCAGCGCGGGAACCGGGACTAGGAATTGGGATGAGCAGTTCTTC.

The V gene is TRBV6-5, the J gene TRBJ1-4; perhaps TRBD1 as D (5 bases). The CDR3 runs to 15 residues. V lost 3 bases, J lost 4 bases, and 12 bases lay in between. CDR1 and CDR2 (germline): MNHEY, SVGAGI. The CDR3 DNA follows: TGTGCCAGCAGTTATACCCGGGGGTATAATGAAAAACTGTTTTTT. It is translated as CASSYTRGYNEKLFF.

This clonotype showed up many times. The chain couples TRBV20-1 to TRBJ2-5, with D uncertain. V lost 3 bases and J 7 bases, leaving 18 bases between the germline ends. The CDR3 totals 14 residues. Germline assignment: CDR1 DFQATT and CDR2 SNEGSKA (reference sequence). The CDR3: CSASTSRVSGTQYF. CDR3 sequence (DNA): TGCAGTGCTAGCACCTCAAGGGTTTCCGGGACCCAGTACTTC.

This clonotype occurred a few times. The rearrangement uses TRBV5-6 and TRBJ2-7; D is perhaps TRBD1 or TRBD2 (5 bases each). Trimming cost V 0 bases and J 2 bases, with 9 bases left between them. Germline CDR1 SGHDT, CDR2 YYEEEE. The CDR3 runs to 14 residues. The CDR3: CASSLVGTTYEQYF. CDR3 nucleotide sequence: TGTGCCAGCAGCTTGGTAGGGACCACCTACGAGCAGTACTTC.

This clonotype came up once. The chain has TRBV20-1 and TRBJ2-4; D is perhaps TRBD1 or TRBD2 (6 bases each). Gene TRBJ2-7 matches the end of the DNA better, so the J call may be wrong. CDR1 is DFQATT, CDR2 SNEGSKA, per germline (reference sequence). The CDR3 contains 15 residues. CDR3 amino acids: CSALTPRGRRYEQYF. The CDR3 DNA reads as TGCAGTGCTCTCACCCCCCGGGGGCGTCGGTACGAGCAGTACTTC.

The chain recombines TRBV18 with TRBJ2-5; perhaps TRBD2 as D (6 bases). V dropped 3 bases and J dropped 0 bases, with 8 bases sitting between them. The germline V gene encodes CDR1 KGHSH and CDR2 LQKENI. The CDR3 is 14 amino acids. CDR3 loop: CASSPASDQETQYF. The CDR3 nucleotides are TGTGCCAGCTCACCGGCTAGCGACCAAGAGACCCAGTACTTC.

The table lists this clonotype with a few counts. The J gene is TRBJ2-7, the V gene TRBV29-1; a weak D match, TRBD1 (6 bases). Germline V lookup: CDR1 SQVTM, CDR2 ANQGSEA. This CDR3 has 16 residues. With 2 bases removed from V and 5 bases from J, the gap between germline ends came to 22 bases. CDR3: CSVERLGVGAEDEQYF. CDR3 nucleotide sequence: TGCAGCGTTGAAAGATTGGGAGTGGGGGCTGAGGACGAGCAGTACTTC.